This T cell receptor beta chain was sequenced in a study of quantifying T cell responses using KT2 cells. Study at large: cDNA was made from DNase-treated RNA using alpha and beta constant primers. General observations from the study: At about one KT2 cell per 100,000 PBMC, KT2 sequences were still detected.

This clonotype turned up a few times. Its antigen remains unidentified. The V gene lost 3 bases and the J gene lost 2 bases, with 7 bases spanning the gap. The CDR3 totals 14 residues. Known numbers of the T cell clone KT2 were added to PBMC. Each cDNA got a UMI-containing oligo ligated at its 3' end. The first PCR ran 4 to 5 cycles with an equimolar RC1.1 and RC1.2 beta primer mix. Separate processing of TCR alpha and beta chains began at the second PCR. MiXCR, applied by TCRdb to the UMI-ligation and nested PCR reads, yields one record per CDR3 protein. Of tens of thousands of distinct CDR3 sequences listed, about 12% are singletons.

The source of this sequence is a human donor. The chain is built from TRBV12-3 or TRBV12-4 and TRBJ2-2, with D hard to call. The sequenced sample consisted of PBMCs spiked with cells of the T cell clone KT2. CDR3 in DNA: TGTGCCAGCAGTTTTGGGCATAACACCGGGGAGCTGTTTTTT. As protein: CASSFGHNTGELFF.